This TCR beta chain emerged from a study of blood T cell repertoires in COVID-19. Study background: Italy, Spain and the United States were the sources of the convalescent and acute COVID-19 samples. T cells, B-cell-depleted T cells, or PBMCs supplied cDNA or gDNA.

Clones were sequenced by immunoSEQ multiplex PCR, and TCRdb holds only the in-frame ones, with some missing. Altogether under 95,000 clones are present, around 85% being singletons, with the ten largest covering under 3.5%. V was cut by 6 bases and J by 5 bases, with 20 bases left in between. CDR1 is MNHEY, CDR2 SVGEGT, per germline. The CDR3 runs 15 residues. The rearrangement uses TRBV6-2 or TRBV6-3 and TRBJ2-7, with a tentative D call TRBD1 (5 bases). The specimen sequenced was peripheral blood. The receptor comes from a woman older than 75 with COVID-19, enrolled during active disease. For the CDR3, the DNA is TGTGCCAGCAGCCCGTGGAACTGGGAAGGGGACGAGCAGTACTTC. It translates to CASSPWNWEGDEQYF.